The 9 T cell receptor beta chains in this list originate from one sample, sequenced in a study of blood T cell repertoires in COVID-19. Method: immunoSEQ multiplex PCR; TCRdb's copy keeps in-frame clones and lacks some. The sample holds about 53,000 clones, around 86% seen once. Sequenced material: peripheral blood. These receptors were obtained from a man of 80 years or more with acute or convalescent COVID-19.

The rearrangement links TRBV10-2 to TRBJ1-1; a possible D gene is TRBD1 (5 bases). V was trimmed by 11 bases and J by 1 base, leaving 20 bases between them. The CDR3 is 15 amino acids. Germline V gives CDR1 WSHSY, CDR2 SAAADI. In nucleotides, the CDR3 is TGCGCCTCAGGGTCTACAGGTTCTAAGAACACTGAAGCTTTCTTT. Its protein is CASGSTGSKNTEAFF.

The chain combines TRBV5-1 with TRBJ2-7; D not resolved. Germline assignment: CDR1 SGHRS and CDR2 YFSETQ. The CDR3 is 15 amino acids. The V end was cut by 4 bases, the J end by 5 bases, with 19 bases between. CDR3 region: CASSPGQTIFDEQYF. The CDR3 DNA reads TGCGCCAGCAGCCCTGGTCAGACAATATTCGACGAGCAGTACTTC.

The chain uses TRBV6-5 and TRBJ2-1; TRBD2 aligns across 7 bases. The CDR3 consists of 15 residues. Germline lookup yields CDR1 MNHEY and CDR2 SVGAGI. The ends lost 8 bases at V and 6 bases at J; junction bases unmatched: 13. The CDR3 DNA is TGTGCCAGCCGGATTTCTAGCGGCGCCATCAATGAGCAGTTCTTC. It codes for CASRISSGAINEQFF.

The rearrangement joins TRBV3-1 (or the pseudogene TRBV3-2) to TRBJ1-3; TRBD1 might be the D (5 bases). Between the trimmed V and J ends, which lost 4 bases and 0 bases, there was a span of 10 bases. Germline V lookup: CDR1 LGHDT, CDR2 YNNKEL (reference sequence). The CDR3 is 15 residues long. CDR3 nucleotide sequence: TGTGCCAGCAGCCGTCTCCAGGGCTCTGGAAACACCATATATTTT. It codes for CASSRLQGSGNTIYF.

The rearrangement links TRBV6-5 to TRBJ2-1, with 7 bases fitting TRBD2. V lost 5 bases, J lost 7 bases, and 5 bases stayed unmatched. The CDR3 sequence is 13 residues long. Germline values: CDR1 MNHEY, CDR2 SVGAGI. Here the CDR3 reads CASSRGVLNEQFF. DNA of the CDR3: TGTGCCAGCAGTCGGGGGGTGCTTAATGAGCAGTTCTTC.

In its sample, this clone was seen once. The gene calls are TRBV5-1 and TRBJ2-3, with 10 bases that match TRBD2. V shed 5 bases and J 1 base; nucleotides not matched to a gene: 4. The CDR3 length is 15 residues. Germline values: CDR1 SGHRS, CDR2 YFSETQ. CDR3 sequence (DNA): TGCGCCAGCAGTGAAGCGGGGGGGCGCACAGATACGCAGTATTTT. Translated: CASSEAGGRTDTQYF.

V gene TRBV11-3 combines with J gene TRBJ1-2; 7 nucleotides match TRBD1. The CDR3 consists of 14 residues. Looked up from germline, CDR1 is SGHNT and CDR2 is YENEEA. After removal of 5 bases from V and 1 base from J, the junction contained 4 bases not matched to a gene. CDR3 bases: TGTGCCAGCAGCCAAAACAGGGGTAACTATGGCTACACCTTC. Encoded protein: CASSQNRGNYGYTF.

This chain joins TRBV7-2 and TRBJ1-5, with TRBD1 as a possible D gene (6 bases). The CDR3 length is 15 residues. Germline assignment: CDR1 SGHTA and CDR2 FQGNSA. Trimming took off 5 bases at V and 8 bases at J, with 19 bases between the two ends. CDR3 in DNA: TGTGCCAGCAGCGAGACGGGAGGGGGAGGCAAGCCCCAGCATTTT. Translated, it gives CASSETGGGGKPQHF.

This clone was counted a few times. The rearrangement links TRBV5-6 to TRBJ1-2, with 8 bases identical to TRBD1. This CDR3 contains 15 residues. V was clipped by 5 bases and J by 4 bases; unmatched bases: 10. Germline V lookup: CDR1 SGHDT, CDR2 YYEEEE. This chain's CDR3 is CASSSMTGVGYGYTF. CDR3 in DNA: TGTGCCAGCAGTTCAATGACAGGGGTTGGCTATGGCTACACCTTC.